The rows below give T cell receptor beta chains drawn from one sample of a study of graft-versus-host responses after intestinal transplantation. Here immunoSEQ multiplex PCR was the method, and the copy in TCRdb shows in-frame clones only, minus some. This table has 75,000 to 100,000 clones, 80% to 95% appearing once. The sequenced sample was PBMCs, obtained roughly 410 days after intestinal transplant. The receptors stem from a human patient who received an intestinal transplant, so some T cells may come from the graft donor. CDR3s include the opening cysteine and the closing phenylalanine or tryptophan. A D gene is named only where the DNA matches it firmly. The size of a clone is reported for some rows only, either as once, few or many, or as a class for expanded clones.

>TRBV19|TRBD2|NA|TRBJ2-3
CATEAGGPTDTQYF
TGTGCCACCGAAGCGGGGGGGCCGACAGATACGCAGTATTTT
>TRBV6-6|NA|NA|TRBJ1-5
CASAQDPGAGQPQHF
TGTGCCAGCGCCCAAGATCCGGGGGCAGGGCAGCCCCAGCATTTT
>TRBV4-2|TRBD2|NA|TRBJ2-3
CASSQEAGTSGDTQYF
TGTGCCAGCAGCCAAGAGGCCGGGACTAGTGGCGATACGCAGTATTTT
>TRBV5-1|NA|NA|TRBJ1-1
CASFGGPETEAFF
TGCGCCAGCTTTGGGGGGCCCGAGACTGAAGCTTTCTTT
>TRBV4-1|NA|NA|TRBJ1-1
CASSQGDTEAFF
TGCGCCAGCAGCCAAGGGGACACTGAAGCTTTCTTT
>TRBV5-1|TRBD1|NA|TRBJ1-6
CASSPGQGASPLHF
TGCGCCAGCAGCCCGGGACAGGGGGCTTCACCCCTCCACTTT
>TRBV7-3|NA|NA|TRBJ1-1
CASSLNRNTEAFF
TGTGCCAGCAGCTTAAACAGGAACACTGAAGCTTTCTTT
>TRBV7-9|NA|NA|TRBJ2-7
CASSSNPYEQYF
TGTGCCAGCAGCTCGAACCCCTACGAGCAGTACTTC
>TRBV6-5|TRBD2|NA|TRBJ2-1
CASSRGVSYNEQFF
TGTGCCAGCAGCCGGGGGGTCTCCTACAATGAGCAGTTCTTC
>TRBV28|NA|NA|TRBJ2-3
CASSLVTDTQYF
TGTGCCAGCAGTTTGGTTACAGATACGCAGTATTTT
>TRBV6-5|NA|few|TRBJ1-1
CASKAGTVLNTEAFF
TGTGCCAGCAAGGCCGGGACGGTATTGAACACTGAAGCTTTCTTT
>TRBV5-1|NA|NA|TRBJ1-4
CASSPTPGPNEKLFF
TGCGCCAGCAGCCCAACACCGGGACCCAATGAAAAACTGTTTTTT
>TRBV7-9|NA|NA|TRBJ1-1
CASREQGGADTEAFF
TGTGCCAGCAGGGAACAGGGTGGTGCGGACACTGAAGCTTTCTTT
>TRBV7-6|NA|NA|TRBJ1-2
CASSLRDGYGYTF
TGTGCCAGCAGCCTCCGGGACGGCTATGGCTACACCTTC
>TRBV2|NA|NA|TRBJ1-1
CASSERRTEAFF
TGTGCCAGCAGTGAACGGCGGACTGAAGCTTTCTTT
>TRBV9|NA|NA|TRBJ2-1
CASSVESTTNYNEQFF
TGTGCCAGCAGCGTAGAATCCACAACCAACTACAATGAGCAGTTCTTC
>TRBV15|TRBD2|NA|TRBJ2-5
CATSSGLAGEETQYF
TGTGCCACCAGCAGCGGACTAGCGGGGGAGGAGACCCAGTACTTC
>TRBV5-1|NA|NA|TRBJ2-5
CASSLASGGTQYF
TGCGCCAGCAGCTTGGCAAGTGGGGGGACCCAGTACTTC
>TRBV21-1|NA|NA|TRBJ2-7
CASSRRRGAGEQYF
TGTGCCAGCAGCCGTCGGCGGGGAGCAGGGGAGCAGTACTTC
>TRBV19|NA|NA|TRBJ1-1
CASRDRTSWTEAFF
TGTGCCAGTAGGGACCGGACATCTTGGACTGAAGCTTTCTTT
>TRBV18|NA|NA|TRBJ1-4
CASSPPESQGGSGKLFF
TGTGCCAGCTCACCACCGGAGTCGCAGGGCGGATCTGGAAAACTGTTTTTT
>TRBV4-1|NA|NA|TRBJ1-3
CASSRTQGSGNTIYF
TGCGCCAGCAGCCGTACACAGGGCTCTGGAAACACCATATATTTT
>TRBV7-2|TRBD2|NA|TRBJ2-1
CASSLLAGAYNEQFF
TGTGCCAGCAGCCTGCTAGCGGGGGCCTACAATGAGCAGTTCTTC
>TRBV5-1|TRBD1|once|TRBJ1-1
CASSLFTGTGAEAFF
TGCGCCAGCAGCTTGTTCACCGGGACAGGCGCCGAAGCTTTCTTT
>TRBV14|TRBD1|NA|TRBJ2-5
CASSPGTVLYQETQYF
TGTGCCAGCAGCCCGGGGACAGTCCTGTACCAAGAGACCCAGTACTTC
>TRBV9|NA|once|TRBJ2-2
CASSVISANTGELFF
TGTGCCAGCAGCGTAATTAGCGCGAACACCGGGGAGCTGTTTTTT
>TRBV7-9|NA|once|TRBJ1-5
CASSLGGGVAQHF
TGTGCCAGCAGCTTAGGGGGGGGCGTAGCCCAGCATTTT
>TRBV27|NA|NA|TRBJ1-5
CASSLMGYSNQPQHF
TGTGCCAGCAGTTTAATGGGGTATAGCAATCAGCCCCAGCATTTT
>TRBV5-1|NA|once|TRBJ1-2
CASSATAPSVLGTF
TGCGCCAGCAGCGCGACAGCCCCGTCTGTTCTGGGCACCTTC
>TRBV29-1|TRBD2|NA|TRBJ2-3
CSVEDSWAGGTDTQYF
TGCAGCGTTGAAGATAGCTGGGCGGGGGGCACAGATACGCAGTATTTT
>TRBV5-5|TRBD1|NA|TRBJ2-1
CASSLSGDRAYNEQFF
TGTGCCAGCAGCTTAAGTGGGGACAGGGCGTACAATGAGCAGTTCTTC
>TRBV5-6|NA|NA|TRBJ1-5
CASSLGDYSNQPQHF
TGTGCCAGCAGCTTAGGGGATTATAGCAATCAGCCCCAGCATTTT
>TRBV4-2|NA|NA|TRBJ2-5
CASSHPPLGGAVTQYF
TGTGCCAGCAGCCATCCACCCCTGGGGGGGGCGGTGACCCAGTACTTC
>TRBV4-1|NA|NA|TRBJ1-3
CASSRGVQWSGNTIYF
TGCGCCAGCAGCCGGGGGGTCCAGTGGTCTGGAAACACCATATATTTT
>TRBV2|TRBD2|NA|TRBJ2-5
CASSTGLAGGQETQYF
TGTGCCAGCAGTACGGGACTAGCGGGGGGGCAAGAGACCCAGTACTTC
>TRBV6-5|TRBD1|NA|TRBJ1-1
CASSDRARAFF
TGTGCCAGCAGTGACAGGGCGCGAGCTTTCTTT
>TRBV19|TRBD1|once|TRBJ2-7
CASTTRDSYEQYF
TGTGCCAGTACCACCCGGGACAGCTACGAGCAGTACTTC
>TRBV6-5|NA|NA|TRBJ2-7
CASSSPRDHEQYF
TGTGCCAGCAGTTCCCCCAGGGACCACGAGCAGTACTTC
>TRBV29-1|NA|few|TRBJ2-3
CSVEGGRGTDTQYF
TGCAGCGTTGAAGGAGGGAGGGGGACAGATACGCAGTATTTT
>TRBV7-9|TRBD2|NA|TRBJ2-3
CATGLAGTDTQYF
TGTGCCACCGGACTAGCGGGCACAGATACGCAGTATTTT
>TRBV6-5|NA|NA|TRBJ1-1
CASSSGTPLRGTEAFF
TGTGCCAGCAGTTCCGGGACTCCACTTCGGGGGACTGAAGCTTTCTTT
>TRBV10-2|TRBD1|NA|TRBJ1-5
CASRTGQGHNQPQHF
TGCGCCAGCAGGACCGGACAGGGTCACAATCAGCCCCAGCATTTT
>TRBV27|NA|NA|TRBJ1-1
CASSLSGGRTEAFF
TGTGCCAGCAGTTTATCCGGGGGTCGCACTGAAGCTTTCTTT
>TRBV10-3|TRBD2|NA|TRBJ2-6
CAIAVAGVSGANVLTF
TGTGCCATTGCTGTAGCGGGGGTTTCTGGGGCCAACGTCCTGACTTTC
>TRBV4-1|TRBD1|NA|TRBJ2-5
CASSQLRDRAETQYF
TGCGCCAGCAGCCAACTCCGGGACAGGGCGGAGACCCAGTACTTC
>TRBV27|NA|NA|TRBJ1-2
CASRLGLTTNYGYTF
TGTGCCAGCAGACTCGGACTGACTACTAACTATGGCTACACCTTC
>TRBV15|NA|few|TRBJ2-3
CATSRDRGKPTDTQYF
TGTGCCACCAGCAGAGATAGGGGCAAACCCACAGATACGCAGTATTTT
>TRBV11-2|NA|NA|TRBJ1-2
CASSLTPSYGYTF
TGTGCCAGCAGCTTAACCCCTAGCTATGGCTACACCTTC
>TRBV2|TRBD1|NA|TRBJ2-7
CASSGAPGQGPYEQYF
TGTGCCAGCAGTGGGGCCCCGGGACAGGGTCCCTACGAGCAGTACTTC
>TRBV10-2|NA|NA|TRBJ2-7
CASTRAGATYEQYF
TGCGCCAGCACTCGGGCGGGGGCCACCTACGAGCAGTACTTC
>TRBV4-2|TRBD2|once|TRBJ2-1
CASSQGWWSSGGWNEQFF
TGTGCCAGCAGCCAAGGGTGGTGGTCTAGCGGGGGGTGGAATGAGCAGTTCTTC
>TRBV5-1|NA|NA|TRBJ2-3
CASSRGTLTPDTQYF
TGCGCCAGCAGCCGGGGCACCTTGACGCCAGATACGCAGTATTTT
>TRBV27|NA|NA|TRBJ2-1
CASSLGWTTYNEQFF
TGTGCCAGCAGTTTGGGCTGGACAACATACAATGAGCAGTTCTTC
>TRBV4-1|NA|NA|TRBJ1-3
CASSQKLGRQRSGNTIYF
TGCGCCAGCAGCCAGAAGTTGGGCCGGCAGCGCTCTGGAAACACCATATATTTT
>TRBV7-6|TRBD2|NA|TRBJ2-7
CASSLWAAGGEQYF
TGCGCCAGCAGCTTGTGGGCGGCGGGAGGCGAGCAGTACTTC
>TRBV6-6|NA|NA|TRBJ1-4
CASSPREVNEKLFF
TGTGCCAGCAGCCCTCGGGAGGTCAATGAAAAACTGTTTTTT
>TRBV14|TRBD2|NA|TRBJ2-5
CASSRGLAGIETQYF
TGTGCCAGCAGCCGCGGACTAGCGGGGATAGAGACCCAGTACTTC
>TRBV2|NA|NA|TRBJ1-3
CASSPLGVTGNTIYF
TGTGCCAGCAGTCCCCTCGGGGTTACTGGAAACACCATATATTTT
>TRBV18|TRBD2|NA|TRBJ2-2
CASSPPGLVHRVTGELFF
TGTGCCAGCTCACCACCGGGACTAGTACATAGGGTCACCGGGGAGCTGTTTTTT
>TRBV19|TRBD2|NA|TRBJ2-3
CASSIGDYPSTDTQYF
TGTGCCAGTAGTATAGGGGACTATCCTAGCACAGATACGCAGTATTTT